Presented here are 27 T cell receptor delta chains from one specimen sequenced in a study of γδ T cells in repeated Plasmodium falciparum infection. Gammadelta T cells were flow-sorted from PBMC into Vgamma9/Vdelta2+ and Vdelta2-negative populations for bulk analysis. TCRdb re-analyzed the multiplex PCR reads via CATT. The sample holds some 100,000 delta-chain clones, 1.4% seen once. The sample consisted of gamma-delta T cells from blood. The receptor set was obtained from a pool of human donors (malaria-infected and uninfected, not separated).

In regard to this clone: TCRdb shows a much larger clone's protein in place of this DNA's translation, and the two differ at residue 4, likely through a read error; the protein shown is translated from the DNA. The chain recombines TRDV2 with TRDJ1, with 11 bases aligning to TRDD3. The J gene, missing from TCRdb, was assigned here through DNA to germline matching. V gave up 5 bases and J gave up 0 bases; unmatched junction bases: 13. Germline CDR1 GEAIGNYY, CDR2 EKD. The CDR3 length is 18 residues. The CDR3 nucleotides are TGTGCCTGTGGCACGGTGGGGGATACGCCCCCTGACACCGATAAACTCATCTTT. Residues: CACGTVGDTPPDTDKLIF.

This clone was seen more than once but under ten times. A single base separates this from a much larger clone, so it may be a read error. This same CDR3 is encoded by further DNA sequences in the sample. The gene calls are TRDV1 and TRDJ1; 12 nucleotides align to TRDD3. V shed 0 bases and J 4 bases; nucleotides not matched to a gene: 12. This CDR3 is built from 19 residues. Germline CDR1 reads TSWWSYY; CDR2 reads QGS. The CDR3, as DNA: TGTGCTCTTGGGGAACTAAAGAAGCTGGGGGATACGCCGCACGATAAACTCATCTTT. Amino acids: CALGELKKLGDTPHDKLIF.

Notes on this clone: TCRdb's protein for this DNA is that of a much larger clone and differs from the translation at residue 10, likely a read error; the protein shown is the DNA translation. The J gene is TRDJ1, the V gene TRDV2; TRDD3 matches 7 bases. In the absence of a J gene in TCRdb, the DNA was matched to germline to assign it here. CDR3 length equals 23 residues. Trimming cost V 3 bases and J 0 bases; bases outside gene matches: 30. Germline CDR1 and CDR2: GEAIGNYY and EKD. This chain's CDR3 is CACDAVRGLRDTTTTNYTDKLIF. CDR3 in DNA: TGTGCCTGTGACGCCGTTAGGGGGCTGAGGGATACCACAACCACGAATTACACCGATAAACTCATCTTT.

On this clone: A read error likely explains why the TCRdb protein, taken from a much larger clone, differs from this DNA's translation at residue 3; the protein shown is translated from the DNA. The genes are TRDV2 and TRDJ3; maybe TRDD3 (5 bases). Since TCRdb gives no J gene, matching the DNA to germline was used here to assign it. The CDR3 covers 15 residues. CDR1 and CDR2 (germline): GEAIGNYY, EKD. The chain's CDR3 is CARDQIPWDTRQMFF. The CDR3 coding sequence is TGTGCCCGTGATCAGATACCCTGGGACACCCGACAGATGTTTTTC.

This clone was counted many times. The rearrangement links TRDV2 to TRDJ1; D is unclear. Germline V gene sequence: CDR1 GEAIGNYY, CDR2 EKD. The CDR3 runs 15 residues. V gave up 3 bases and J gave up 10 bases, with 23 bases separating them. The CDR3 sequence is CACDPISPRSGLLIF. In nucleotides, the CDR3 is TGTGCCTGTGACCCTATTTCCCCTCGGTCCGGGCTACTCATCTTT.

Details on this clone: A read error is the likely source, as a far larger clone sits one nucleotide away. At the DNA level, this CDR3 is encoded by other sequences in the same sample as well. The V and J genes are TRAV38-2/DV8 and TRDJ1, with D possibly being TRDD3 (9 bases). The germline V gene encodes CDR1 TSESDYY and CDR2 QEAYKQQN. CDR3 length equals 24 residues. In nucleotides, the CDR3 is TGTGCGTATAGGAGCCCAGTAGGCCTTCCTATTACTGGGGGACGTTCTGTTTACACCGATAAACTCATCTTT. It encodes CAYRSPVGLPITGGRSVYTDKLIF.

About this clone: This likely reflects a read error, since a far larger clone is one base away. Other DNA sequences within the sample encode an identical CDR3. The rearrangement joins TRDV1 to TRDJ1; the match to TRDD3 covers 9 bases. As TCRdb names no J gene, one was assigned here on the basis of a DNA match to germline. V gave up 0 bases and J gave up 2 bases; unmatched junction bases: 61. Germline V lookup: CDR1 TSWWSYY, CDR2 QGS. CDR3 length: 35 amino acids. CDR3 DNA sequence: TGTGCTCTTGGGGAACTGGCCGAATTTCTTAGGAAGTTACTGGGGGACGACCACTACCCTTTCGGACCAGATTTCTTTCGACTTTATACCGATAAACTCATCTTT. Its protein product is CALGELAEFLRKLLGDDHYPFGPDFFRLYTDKLIF.

This clone was observed a handful of times. The protein TCRdb gives is from a much larger clone and does not agree with this DNA's translation at residue 5, likely a read error; the protein shown here comes from the DNA. The chain couples TRDV1 to TRDJ1; 10 positions agree with TRDD3. Germline values: CDR1 TSWWSYY, CDR2 QGS. J lost 8 bases, V lost 4 bases, and 19 bases had no gene match. The CDR3 covers 18 residues. The chain's CDR3 is CALGGLFPLHWGMRKLIF. DNA of the CDR3: TGTGCTCTTGGGGGACTTTTCCCACTCCACTGGGGGATGAGAAAACTCATCTTT.

In this sample, this clone turned up a few times. TCRdb pairs this DNA with a much larger clone's protein that differs at residue 10, likely a read error; the protein shown was translated from the DNA. The chain combines TRDV1 with TRDJ1, with D uncertain. V was cut by 6 bases and J by 1 base, with 18 bases left in between. Germline V gene sequence: CDR1 TSWWSYY, CDR2 QGS. This CDR3 comprises 16 residues. The CDR3 DNA follows: TGTGCTCTTGGAAAGTTCTTCGTCTCGTGCACCGATAAACTCATCTTT. Translated, it gives CALGKFFVSCTDKLIF.

This clone was picked up many times. It is likely a read error: a sequence one base away is far more abundant. The rearrangement uses TRDV2 and TRDJ2; 7 bases line up with TRDD3. V shed 0 bases, J shed 4 bases, and the junction held 1 base outside the gene matches. The CDR3 covers 14 residues. Germline V CDR1 and CDR2: GEAIGNYY, EKD. CDR3 amino acids: CACDTWGKTAQLFF. The CDR3 nucleotides read TGTGCCTGTGACACCTGGGGGAAGACAGCACAACTCTTCTTT.

This clone was observed a handful of times. The TCRdb record carries a much larger clone's protein, which differs from this DNA's translation at residue 9; a read error is the likely cause, and the protein listed here is the DNA translation. J is TRDJ3 and V is TRDV2, with 9 bases identical to TRDD3. TCRdb is silent on the J gene; assignment here came from matching the DNA to germline. This CDR3 has 15 residues. The germline V gene encodes CDR1 GEAIGNYY and CDR2 EKD. V gave up 3 bases and J gave up 11 bases; unmatched junction bases: 7. This chain's CDR3 is CACDGNWGTPRQMFF. CDR3 nucleotide sequence: TGTGCCTGTGACGGAAACTGGGGGACTCCCCGACAGATGTTTTTC.

This clone was recorded a few times. A far more abundant clone sits one base away, making this likely a read error. In the same sample, other DNA sequences code for this CDR3. The rearrangement joins TRDV1 to TRDJ1; 11 positions match TRDD3. The CDR3 has 18 residues. Germline-derived CDR1 and CDR2 are TSWWSYY and QGS. This CDR3 is CALGDCDWGIRYTDKLIF. For the CDR3, the DNA is TGTGCCCTTGGGGACTGTGATTGGGGGATACGGTACACCGATAAACTCATCTTT.

Comments on this clone: A single base is all that separates this from a far larger clone, so a read error is likely. This sample includes further DNA sequences coding for the same CDR3. V is TRDV1 and J is TRDJ1; 8 bases fit TRDD3. No J gene was available from TCRdb, and it was assigned here by a germline match of the DNA. The CDR3 spans 25 residues. Germline CDR1 reads TSWWSYY; CDR2 reads QGS. The CDR3 region is CALGELLLVRVVPRGIISATDKLIF. CDR3 DNA sequence: TGTGCTCTTGGGGAACTGTTACTAGTACGGGTCGTTCCTAGGGGGATAATATCCGCCACCGACAAACTCATCTTT.

Regarding this clone: The mismatch at residue 7 between this DNA's translation and the TCRdb protein of a much larger clone likely reflects a read error; the protein shown is translated from the DNA. The rearrangement uses TRDV1 and TRDJ1; D not certain. Germline CDR1 is TSWWSYY and CDR2 is QGS. This CDR3 has 15 amino acids. The ends were cut back, 0 bases at V and 1 base at J, with 9 bases in the middle. CDR3 coding DNA: TGTGCTCTTGGGGAACTGCCCCTAACCACCGATAAACTCATCTTT. Its protein is CALGELPLTTDKLIF.

Worth noting for this clone: This likely reflects a read error, since a far larger clone is one base away. This sample includes further DNA sequences coding for the same CDR3. The chain couples TRDV1 to TRDJ1, with 9 nucleotides matching TRDD3. The J gene, absent from TCRdb, was called here by matching the DNA to germline. The length of the CDR3 is 21 residues. V dropped 0 bases and J dropped 4; count of bases not matched to a gene: 21. Germline-derived CDR1 and CDR2 are TSWWSYY and QGS. In DNA, the CDR3 is TGTGCTCTTGGGGAACTAGTGACGATAAAGACCGGGGGATACTTAAGCGATAAACTCATCTTT. Translating it yields CALGELVTIKTGGYLSDKLIF.

In its sample, this clone was seen many times. The TCRdb protein, from a much larger clone, departs from this DNA's translation at residue 4, likely by read error; the protein shown derives from the DNA. The rearrangement uses TRDV2 and TRDJ3, with D unclear. This CDR3 is 18 amino acids long. CDR1 is GEAIGNYY, CDR2 EKD, per germline. In DNA, the CDR3 is TGTGCCTGTGGCACCGGTTGGACCAACTCCTGGGACACCCGACAGATGTTTTTC. Encoded protein: CACGTGWTNSWDTRQMFF.

This clone has a count of ten or more. Other DNA variants within this sample encode the same CDR3. CDR3 residues: CALLARGDKLIF. CDR3 coding DNA: TGTGCTCTCCTAGCCCGGGGCGATAAACTCATCTTT. The gene calls are TRDV1 and TRDJ1; D uncertain. The CDR3 runs 12 residues. Germline V gives CDR1 TSWWSYY, CDR2 QGS. Between the trimmed V and J ends, which lost 9 bases and 4 bases, there was a span of 12 bases.

The table lists this clone with a few counts. A read error likely explains why the TCRdb protein, taken from a much larger clone, differs from this DNA's translation at residue 17; the protein shown is translated from the DNA. The chain uses TRDV1 and TRDJ1; 7 positions agree with TRDD3. No J gene was available from TCRdb, and it was assigned here by a germline match of the DNA. The CDR3 extends over 20 amino acids. The germline gives CDR1 TSWWSYY, CDR2 QGS. The CDR3 spells CALGEPLYDLGDLYTDELIF. CDR3 coding DNA: TGTGCTCTTGGGGAACCCTTATACGATTTGGGGGACCTTTACACCGATGAACTCATCTTT.

Comments on this clone: A much more abundant neighbour one base away suggests this may be a read error. The J gene is TRDJ3, the V gene TRDV2, with no clear D. Here the J gene came from matching the DNA to germline, since TCRdb omits it. CDR1 GEAIGNYY and CDR2 EKD come from the germline V gene. The CDR3 length is 19 residues. This chain's CDR3 is CACDKISPTGGWDTRQMFF. The DNA of the CDR3 is TGCGCCTGTGACAAGATAAGCCCAACGGGAGGCTGGGACACCCGACAGATGTTTTTC.

About this clone: TCRdb's listed protein matches a much larger clone and diverges from this DNA's translation at residue 7, likely through a read error; the protein shown comes from the DNA. The chain joins TRDV1 to TRDJ1, with D possibly matching TRDD3 (6 bases). TCRdb gives no J gene; it was assigned here by matching the DNA to germline. The CDR3 runs 25 residues. Trimming pared 4 bases from V and 4 bases from J, leaving 46 bases between. Germline V lookup: CDR1 TSWWSYY, CDR2 QGS. CDR3 DNA: TGTGCTCTTGGGGGCCAATCCCTACGCCGGAGGATCCAACACTCAGGGGGAGGGGGGGACGATAAACTCATCTTT. As protein: CALGGQSLRRRIQHSGGGGDDKLIF.

Sample share makes this clone medium-sized. Other DNA sequences in the sample encode the same CDR3. The rearrangement joins TRDV1 to TRDJ1, with D possibly being TRDD3 (5 bases). The CDR3 covers 20 residues. Deletions cut 6 bases from V and 3 bases from J, with 32 bases between. In germline, CDR1 is TSWWSYY, CDR2 QGS. In DNA, the CDR3 is TGTGCTCTTGGTGAAAGACTATATTGGGGCGCGTCTCTCTTGCCCGATAAACTCATCTTT. Translating it yields CALGERLYWGASLLPDKLIF.

This clone was picked up a small number of times. The protein TCRdb gives is from a much larger clone and does not agree with this DNA's translation at residue 8, likely a read error; the protein shown here comes from the DNA. This chain links TRDV1 with TRDJ1; 13 positions agree with TRDD3. The J gene, absent from TCRdb, was called here by matching the DNA to germline. V shed 0 bases and J 1 base; nucleotides not matched to a gene: 14. Germline CDR1 reads TSWWSYY; CDR2 reads QGS. The length of the CDR3 is 21 residues. CDR3 in DNA: TGTGCTCTTGGGGAACTCGCATATACTGGGGGATACGAGAGAGGCACCGATAAACTCATCTTT. This encodes CALGELAYTGGYERGTDKLIF.

About this clone itself: TCRdb attributes to this sequence the protein of a much larger clone, which differs from the DNA translation at residue 21; a read error is likely, and the protein displayed is translated from the DNA. The V gene is TRDV1, but the J gene lacks a call; whether TRDD3, the table's D call, matches the DNA was not checked. The length of the CDR3 is 23 residues. Germline V gives CDR1 TSWWSYY, CDR2 QGS. CDR3 protein: CALGEHVTYPGNWGILYTDKPIF. The DNA for the CDR3 is TGTGCTCTTGGGGAGCATGTAACCTACCCGGGGAACTGGGGGATACTGTACACCGATAAACCCATCTTT.

This clone was counted only a few times. The amino acid sequence in TCRdb belongs to a much larger clone and departs from this DNA's translation at residue 14, likely a sequencing read error; the sequence shown is translated from the DNA. The J gene is TRDJ2, the V gene TRDV1, with 7 bases fitting TRDD2. With 4 bases clipped from V and 0 bases from J, the junction kept 26 bases outside the gene matches. This CDR3 contains 23 residues. Per germline, CDR1 TSWWSYY and CDR2 QGS. In DNA, the CDR3 is TGTGCTCTTGGGGCCCTAACCTTCCTCGGAGGCCTCAGGAGGTTAGCTTTGACAGCACAACTCTTCTTT. Translating it yields CALGALTFLGGLRRLALTAQLFF.

The table lists this clone with a few counts. The protein TCRdb gives is from a much larger clone and does not agree with this DNA's translation at residue 10, likely a read error; the protein shown here comes from the DNA. The chain is built from TRDV1 and TRDJ1; 7 bases align to TRDD3. The J gene, left out of TCRdb, was set here by checking the DNA against germline. Per the germline V gene, CDR1 is TSWWSYY and CDR2 is QGS. V lost 0 bases and J lost 0; bases outside the gene matches: 16. The CDR3 loop spans 20 amino acids. CDR3 residues: CALGELRPDRGIKYTDKLIF. In DNA form, the CDR3 reads TGTGCTCTTGGGGAACTACGACCAGACCGGGGGATCAAGTACACCGATAAACTCATCTTT.

This clone has at least ten counts. TCRdb assigns this DNA the protein of a much larger clone, which departs from its translation at residue 11; this likely reflects a read error, and the protein shown comes from translating the DNA. The chain recombines TRDV2 with TRDJ1; TRDD3 agrees at 10 bases. Germline CDR1 GEAIGNYY, CDR2 EKD. V trimming: 3 bases; J trimming: 1 base; junction bases outside the gene matches: 22. CDR3 length: 21 residues. CDR3 sequence (DNA): TGTGCCTGTGACGCGTACTGGGGGATGACTCCGGGTGCGGGTGGCACCGATAAACTCATCTTT. Translating it yields CACDAYWGMTPGAGGTDKLIF.

This clone has just a few counts. The mismatch at residue 8 between this DNA's translation and the TCRdb protein of a much larger clone likely reflects a read error; the protein shown is translated from the DNA. The chain combines TRDV3 with TRDJ1, with a tentative D call TRDD3 (6 bases). The CDR3 consists of 17 residues. Between the trimmed V and J ends, which lost 2 bases and 2 bases, there was a span of 24 bases. Per germline, CDR1 TVYSNPD and CDR2 GDNSRS (reference sequence). The CDR3 sequence is CAFLLSWEIRWTDKLIF. The CDR3 DNA is TGTGCCTTTTTACTGTCCTGGGAGATACGGTGGACCGATAAACTCATCTTT.